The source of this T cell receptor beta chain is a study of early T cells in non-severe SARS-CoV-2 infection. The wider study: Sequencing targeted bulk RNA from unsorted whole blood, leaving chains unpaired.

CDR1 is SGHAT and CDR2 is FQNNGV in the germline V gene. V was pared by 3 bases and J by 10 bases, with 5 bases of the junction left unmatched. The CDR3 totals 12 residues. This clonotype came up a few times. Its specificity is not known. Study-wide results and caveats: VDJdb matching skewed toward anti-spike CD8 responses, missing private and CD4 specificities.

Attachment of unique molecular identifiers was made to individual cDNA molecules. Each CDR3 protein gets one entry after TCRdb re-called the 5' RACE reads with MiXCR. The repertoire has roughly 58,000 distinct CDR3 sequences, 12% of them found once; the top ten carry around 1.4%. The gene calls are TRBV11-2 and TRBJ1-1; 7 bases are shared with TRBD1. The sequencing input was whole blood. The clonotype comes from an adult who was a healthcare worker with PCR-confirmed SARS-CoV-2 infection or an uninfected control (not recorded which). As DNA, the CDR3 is TGTGCCAGCAGCTTTCCAGGGGGTTCAGCTTTCTTT. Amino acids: CASSFPGGSAFF. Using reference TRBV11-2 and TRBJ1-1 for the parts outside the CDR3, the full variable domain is EAGVAQSPRYKIIEKRQSVAFWCNPISGHATLYWYQQILGQGPKLLIQFQNNGVVDDSQLPKDRFSAERLKGVDSTLKIQPAKLEDSAVYLCASSFPGGSAFFGQGTRLTVV.